These 17 T cell receptor beta chains were sequenced from one sample in a study of T cell clonality in common variable immunodeficiency. Sequencing was performed with immunoSEQ multiplex PCR; in TCRdb, only in-frame clones are kept and a portion is missing. This sample carries some 38,000 clones, none of them present only once. What was sequenced was peripheral blood mononuclear cells. These receptors were obtained from a person aged 18 to 75 in good health.

This clone was counted many times. The read is 3 residues too short to cover the CDR3 end, so that end is filled in from the germline J gene. The chain employs TRBV7-9 and TRBJ2-1; 8 bases are a match to TRBD2. This CDR3 region has 13 residues. CDR1 SEHNR and CDR2 FQNEAQ come from the germline V gene (reference sequence). V dropped 9 bases and J dropped 5; count of bases not matched to a gene: 6. The CDR3 loop reads CASIAGNDNEQFF. Incomplete CDR3 DNA: TGTGCCAGTATAGCGGGGAACGACAATGAG.

This clone was seen ten or more times. Read data end 3 residues before the CDR3 end; the end is taken from the germline J gene. J is TRBJ1-3 and V is TRBV6-1; TRBD1 aligns across 9 bases. V was clipped by 4 bases and J by 8 bases; unmatched bases: 6. This CDR3 is 14 amino acids long. Germline V CDR1 and CDR2: MNHNS, SASEGT. The sequenced CDR3 bases are TGTGCCAGCAGTGGGACAGGGGATATGGACACC. This sequence encodes CASSGTGDMDT. The whole CDR3 sequence reads CASSGTGDMDTIYF.

There are many counts of this clone. Read data end 3 residues before the CDR3 end; the end is taken from the germline J gene. The chain links TRBV6-1 to TRBJ2-5, with 11 bases identical to TRBD2. The CDR3 has 15 residues. Germline V gene data show CDR1 as MNHNS and CDR2 as SASEGT. The junction had 6 bases not matched to a gene; V was cut back by 4 bases and J by 5 bases. CDR3 amino acids: CASSGSGRARETQYF. Partial CDR3 DNA: TGTGCCAGCAGTGGTAGCGGGAGGGCCCGGGAGACC.

This clone was observed a handful of times. The read terminates 3 residues ahead of where the CDR3 ends, so the germline J gene completes it. V gene TRBV2 combines with J gene TRBJ2-3, with 11 nucleotides matching TRBD2. Losses at the gene ends were 3 bases for V and 6 bases for J; bases not matched to a gene: 5. This CDR3 comprises 15 residues. The germline gives CDR1 SNHLY, CDR2 FYNNEI. This CDR3 reads CASSEGGTSGDTQYF. Incomplete CDR3 DNA: TGTGCCAGCAGTGAGGGGGGGACTAGCGGCGATACG.

This clone has at least ten counts. Read coverage stops 3 residues before the CDR3 terminus; the germline J gene supplies the remainder. The chain recombines TRBV19 with TRBJ2-2, with 9 bases lining up with TRBD1. The CDR3 covers 17 residues. Germline V CDR1 and CDR2: LNHDA, SQIVND (reference sequence). V lost 3 bases to trimming and J lost 7 bases; unmatched junction nucleotides: 12. This chain's CDR3 is CASSIRGTGLVNGELFF. The covered CDR3 bases are TGTGCCAGTAGTATCCGCGGGACAGGGCTCGTAAACGGGGAG.

This clone was counted at least ten times. This CDR3 is CASSLSHGNPAEQYF. The CDR3 DNA, read in part, is TGTGCCAGCAGCTTGTCTCACGGTAACCCCGCCGAG. V is TRBV5-5 and J is TRBJ2-7; D is ambiguous. The read terminates 3 residues ahead of where the CDR3 ends, so the germline J gene completes it. CDR1 is SGHKS and CDR2 is YYEKEE in the germline V gene (reference sequence). The CDR3 contains 15 residues. Between the trimmed V and J ends, which lost 1 base and 6 bases, there was a span of 17 bases. The variable domain in full, completed from reference TRBV5-5 and TRBJ2-7, reads DAGVTQSPTHLIKTRGQQVTLRCSPISGHKSVSWYQQVLGQGPQFIFQYYEKEERGRGNFPDRFSARQFPNYSSELNVNALLLGDSALYLCASSLSHGNPAEQYFGPGTRLTVT.

This clone appeared many times. The CDR3 goes on 3 residues after the read ends, and that part is filled in from the germline J gene. V is TRBV10-3 and J is TRBJ1-1; 9 nucleotides line up with TRBD1. The V gene end was trimmed by 10 bases and the J gene end by 6 bases; junction bases not matched to a gene: 9. CDR3 length: 13 amino acids. Germline V CDR1 and CDR2: ENHRY, SYGVKD. CDR3 bases read: TGTGCCAACGAGACAGGGGGGTACGCTGAA. Translated, it gives CANETGGYAE. The complete CDR3 protein is CANETGGYAEAFF.

This clone was observed many times. The CDR3 end is not reached by the read, which stops 3 residues before it; the germline J gene fills it in. The chain has TRBV10-1 and TRBJ2-1; TRBD1 agrees at 10 bases. V was pared by 6 bases and J by 8 bases, with 4 bases of the junction left unmatched. Germline V gene data show CDR1 as WNHNN and CDR2 as SYGVQD (reference sequence). CDR3 length equals 13 residues. The CDR3 protein is CASSSGQGYEQFF. CDR3 DNA (partial): TGCGCCAGCAGCTCGGGACAGGGGTATGAG.

This clone appeared many times. The read gets to within 3 residues of the CDR3 end, and the germline J gene fills in the rest. The chain joins TRBV28 to TRBJ2-1, with 11 bases aligning to TRBD2. The germline V gene encodes CDR1 MDHEN and CDR2 SYDVKM. V lost 5 bases, J lost 2 bases, and 5 bases stayed unmatched. The length of the CDR3 is 16 residues. The sequenced CDR3 bases are TGTGCCAGCAGTAGCTTAGCGGGAGGGCCCTACAATGAG. Translating gives CASSSLAGGPYNE. In full, the CDR3 is CASSSLAGGPYNEQFF.

There are many counts of this clone. The CDR3 is cut off 3 residues early in the read; its end comes from the germline J gene. The genes are TRBV10-3 and TRBJ1-1; possible D gene TRBD1, 5 bases. CDR3 length: 16 amino acids. Germline V lookup: CDR1 ENHRY, CDR2 SYGVKD. Trimming removed 0 bases at V and 3 bases at J, with 14 bases between. The CDR3 protein is CAISESKGVGDTEAFF. CDR3 bases read: TGTGCCATCAGTGAGTCGAAAGGGGTGGGAGACACTGAA.

The sample holds a few counts of this clone. The observed sequence ends 3 residues before the CDR3 terminus, with the missing tail filled in from the germline J gene. The chain employs TRBV10-1 and TRBJ2-7; D may correspond to TRBD1 or TRBD2 (7 bases each). CDR3 length: 15 residues. V was cut by 4 bases and J by 5 bases, with 18 bases left in between. CDR1 and CDR2 (germline): WNHNN, SYGVQD (reference sequence). The CDR3 bases that were read are TGCGCCAGCAGTGGAGGGGGCGGGAGCTTGGACGAG. Protein: CASSGGGGSLDE. From start to end, the CDR3 is CASSGGGGSLDEQYF.

This clone came up many times. The read terminates 3 residues before the CDR3 end, so the remaining end is supplied by the germline J gene. The gene calls are TRBV10-1 and TRBJ2-1, with D tentatively TRBD2 (5 bases). The V end was cut by 3 bases, the J end by 4 bases, with 16 bases between. Germline assignment: CDR1 WNHNN and CDR2 SYGVQD (reference sequence). The CDR3 is made up of 16 amino acids. CDR3 DNA (partial): TGCGCCAGCAGTGATGCGAATAGCGCAAGGTACAATGAG. Encoded protein: CASSDANSARYNE. The complete CDR3 protein is CASSDANSARYNEQFF.

This clone was counted at least ten times. The read terminates 3 residues ahead of where the CDR3 ends, so the germline J gene completes it. The rearrangement uses TRBV4-1 and TRBJ2-7; TRBD1 agrees at 8 bases. The CDR3 has 15 amino acids. Germline V gene data show CDR1 as MGHRA and CDR2 as YSYEKL. V lost 3 bases, J lost 2 bases, and 6 bases stayed unmatched. The covered CDR3 bases are TGCGCCAGCAGCCACGGGACAGGAGGAACCTACGAG. Its translation is CASSHGTGGTYE. The CDR3 reads in full as CASSHGTGGTYEQYF.

This clone was counted ten times or more. The read ends 3 residues shy of where the CDR3 ends; the end is completed using the germline J gene. The chain recombines TRBV2 with TRBJ1-5; 7 bases map to TRBD1. The CDR3 contains 14 residues. The junction had 6 bases not matched to a gene; V was cut back by 7 bases and J by 3 bases. Germline V gene data show CDR1 as SNHLY and CDR2 as FYNNEI. The CDR3 sequence: CASTRGDSNQPQHF. The DNA read from the CDR3 is TGTGCCAGCACCAGGGGGGACTCCAATCAGCCC.

There are many counts of this clone. The read stops 3 residues short of the end of the CDR3; the missing end is completed from the germline J gene. The V call is TRBV12-3 or TRBV12-4, the J call TRBJ2-5, with TRBD1 matching 10 bases. Losses at the gene ends were 3 bases for V and 4 bases for J; bases not matched to a gene: 5. This CDR3 region has 15 residues. The CDR3 here is CASSFSTGGGETQYF. Incomplete CDR3 DNA: TGTGCCAGCAGTTTTTCGACAGGGGGCGGAGAGACC.

This clone has ten or more counts. The DNA ends 3 residues before the CDR3 does, and the rest of the CDR3 is filled in from the germline J gene. The chain recombines TRBV30 with TRBJ2-1; the match to TRBD2 covers 10 bases. Trimming took 5 bases from V and 8 from J; bases not matched to a gene: 6. The CDR3 runs to 13 residues. Looked up from germline, CDR1 is GTSNPN and CDR2 is SVGIG (reference sequence). CDR3 bases read: TGTGCCTGGCTAGCGGGAGTGGCGGATGAG. Translation gives CAWLAGVADE. The full CDR3 protein reads CAWLAGVADEQFF.

This clone has at least ten counts. The read is 3 residues too short to cover the CDR3 end, so that end is filled in from the germline J gene. The chain links TRBV5-1 to TRBJ2-7; the D gene is possibly TRBD1 (5 bases). Germline V lookup: CDR1 SGHRS, CDR2 YFSETQ. This CDR3 contains 13 residues. The V gene lost 1 base and the J gene lost 3 bases, with 8 bases spanning the gap. The CDR3 protein is CASSLMQGYEQYF. The sequenced part of the CDR3 DNA is TGCGCCAGCAGCTTGATGCAGGGCTACGAG.